These T cell receptor beta chains were read from a single sample in a study. Using its own MiXCR run on the multiplex PCR reads, TCRdb lists one record per CDR3 protein. The sample shows about 480 distinct CDR3 sequences, 5% to 6.5% of them seen only once. The source material was Tregs sorted from blood. These receptors were obtained from a female donor with breast cancer. The CDR3 runs from the conserved cysteine through the conserved F or W. The order of the fields is V gene, CDR3 protein.

TRBV12-3/TRBV12-4 | CASSLAGTGNYGYTF
TRBV12-3/TRBV12-4 | CASSRQNSYGYTF
TRBV12-3/TRBV12-4 | CASSYAGQGGGYTF
TRBV12-3/TRBV12-4 | CASSFDYGYTF
TRBV12-3/TRBV12-4 | CASSRGTGYGYTF
TRBV12-3/TRBV12-4 | CASSQGTAGYTF
TRBV12-3/TRBV12-4 | CASSYGGIYGYTF
TRBV12-3/TRBV12-4 | CASSTYREERGYTF
TRBV12-3/TRBV12-4 | CASRPRQGVYGYTF
TRBV12-3/TRBV12-4 | CASSPQGVDYGYTF
TRBV12-3/TRBV12-4 | CASSFRSDRGRGYTF
TRBV12-3/TRBV12-4 | CASSRMFYGYTF
TRBV12-3/TRBV12-4 | CASSLFHGYTF
TRBV12-3/TRBV12-4 | CASSFPNYGYTF
TRBV12-3/TRBV12-4 | CASSPTGNYGYTF
TRBV12-3/TRBV12-4 | CASILGSSSYGYTF
TRBV12-3/TRBV12-4 | CASSPDRVGYGYTF
TRBV12-3/TRBV12-4 | CASSLGHSSYGYTF
TRBV12-3/TRBV12-4 | CASSSSQGSGYTF
TRBV12-3/TRBV12-4 | CASSLSLHVNSMTGYTF
TRBV12-3/TRBV12-4 | CASGTGSYYGHTF
TRBV12-3/TRBV12-4 | CASSPLAGLYGYTF
TRBV12-3/TRBV12-4 | CASSLTGLANYGYTF
TRBV12-3/TRBV12-4 | CASSKDRDYGYTF
TRBV12-3/TRBV12-4 | CASSFGQGHGYTF
TRBV12-3/TRBV12-4 | CASSLGTVYGYTF
TRBV12-3/TRBV12-4 | CASRVRVGNGYTF
TRBV12-3/TRBV12-4 | CASSLLGWGGYTF
TRBV12-3/TRBV12-4 | CASRVVAGPYYGYTF
TRBV12-3/TRBV12-4 | CASSLVGGNYGYTF
TRBV12-3/TRBV12-4 | CASIRRDYGYTF
TRBV12-3/TRBV12-4 | CASSLIRRSNYGYTF
TRBV12-3/TRBV12-4 | CASSLRQGYGYTF
TRBV12-3/TRBV12-4 | CASSYGQANYGYTF
TRBV12-3/TRBV12-4 | CASSSYRAIEGYTF
TRBV12-3/TRBV12-4 | CASSSPGQGEYGYTF
TRBV12-3/TRBV12-4 | CASGHRVGGYTF
TRBV12-3/TRBV12-4 | CASSLSGIGGSYTF
TRBV12-3/TRBV12-4 | CASRPGTAYGYTF
TRBV12-3/TRBV12-4 | CASSSRTGSYGYTF
TRBV12-3/TRBV12-4 | CASSLGLHYGYTF